These 8 T cell receptor beta chains originate from one sample sequenced in a study of blood T cell repertoires in COVID-19. The repertoire was sequenced with immunoSEQ multiplex PCR; TCRdb's copy has only in-frame clones and lacks some. In the table there are 250,000 or so clones, 80% to 90% of which are singletons. The sequenced sample consisted of PBMCs or T cells enriched from blood (not recorded which). The receptor set was obtained from a woman aged 40 to 50 who had been exposed to COVID-19.

The chain is built from TRBV24-1 and TRBJ1-5; 7 bases map to TRBD1. The length of the CDR3 is 14 residues. The junction had 8 bases not matched to a gene; V was cut back by 7 bases and J by 6 bases. CDR1 KGHDR and CDR2 SFDVKD come from the germline V gene. CDR3 in amino acids: CATSETGLGQPQHF. The CDR3 DNA is TGTGCCACCAGCGAGACAGGGCTGGGTCAGCCCCAGCATTTT.

V and J are TRBV30 and TRBJ2-5; TRBD2 matches 8 bases. The trim removed 4 bases at V and 4 bases at J, leaving 14 bases unmatched. The CDR3 totals 16 residues. The V gene's germline CDR1 is GTSNPN and CDR2 SVGIG (reference sequence). CDR3: CAWTRPPRTSRETQYF. In DNA form, the CDR3 reads TGTGCCTGGACCCGTCCCCCCCGGACTAGCCGAGAGACCCAGTACTTC. The full variable domain, its missing parts supplied by reference TRBV30 and TRBJ2-5, is SQTIHQWPATLVQPVGSPLSLECTVEGTSNPNLYWYRQAAGRGLQLLFYSVGIGQISSEVPQNLSASRPQDRQFILSSKKLLLSDSGFYLCAWTRPPRTSRETQYFGPGTRLLVL.

The J gene is TRBJ1-5, the V gene TRBV28; D ambiguous. V lost 5 bases to trimming and J lost 4 bases, with 12 bases between them. CDR1 is MDHEN and CDR2 is SYDVKM in the germline V gene. This CDR3 comprises 14 residues. CDR3 sequence (DNA): TGTGCCAGCAGTGGGCCCCGGAGGAATCAGCCCCAGCATTTT. This translates into CASSGPRRNQPQHF.

The chain carries TRBV3-1 (or the pseudogene TRBV3-2) and TRBJ2-1; 7 nucleotides align to TRBD1. There are 11 residues in the CDR3. Trimming took 1 base from V and 14 from J; bases not matched to a gene: 2. Germline CDR1 LGHDT, CDR2 YNNKEL (reference sequence). CDR3 nucleotides: TGTGCCAGCAGCCAAGCGACAGGGAAGTTCTTC. Translation: CASSQATGKFF.

The V call is TRBV19, the J call TRBJ1-1; tentative D call: TRBD1 (6 bases). Germline loops: CDR1 LNHDA, CDR2 SQIVND (reference sequence). Trimming left V 3 bases short and J 5 bases short, with 19 bases between. The CDR3 extends over 16 amino acids. Here the CDR3 reads CASSIAMVARGTEAFF. The CDR3 DNA reads as TGTGCCAGTAGTATCGCCATGGTTGCGAGGGGGACTGAAGCTTTCTTT. Filled out from reference TRBV19 and TRBJ1-1, the complete variable domain reads DGGITQSPKYLFRKEGQNVTLSCEQNLNHDAMYWYRQDPGQGLRLIYYSQIVNDFQKGDIAEGYSVSREKKESFPLTVTSAQKNPTAFYLCASSIAMVARGTEAFFGQGTRLTVV.

This chain uses TRBV20-1 with TRBJ2-3, with TRBD2 identical over 8 bases. V was clipped by 3 bases and J by 4 bases; unmatched bases: 6. The length of the CDR3 is 14 residues. The germline gives CDR1 DFQATT, CDR2 SNEGSKA (reference sequence). The CDR3 nucleotides are TGCAGTGCTAGTGGCCTAGCGGGCCCAGATACGCAGTATTTT. Translating gives CSASGLAGPDTQYF.

The CDR3 nucleotides are TGTGCCAGCAGCCCGTTGGTGGGAGCGTACCAAGAGACCCAGTACTTC. It codes for CASSPLVGAYQETQYF. This sequence joins TRBV7-2 and TRBJ2-5, with D possibly TRBD2 on 5 matching bases. CDR1 SGHTA and CDR2 FQGNSA come from the germline V gene. V lost 5 bases and J 0 bases, leaving 16 bases between the germline ends. The CDR3 contains 16 residues.

The rearrangement links TRBV6-5 to TRBJ2-7; 7 nucleotides agree with TRBD1. The CDR3 covers 15 residues. Germline V gene sequence: CDR1 MNHEY, CDR2 SVGAGI. J was trimmed by 4 bases and V by 5 bases; bases with no gene match: 11. The CDR3 loop is CASSLHGTAPYEQYF. Here the CDR3 DNA reads TGTGCCAGCAGTCTTCACGGGACAGCTCCTTACGAGCAGTACTTC.